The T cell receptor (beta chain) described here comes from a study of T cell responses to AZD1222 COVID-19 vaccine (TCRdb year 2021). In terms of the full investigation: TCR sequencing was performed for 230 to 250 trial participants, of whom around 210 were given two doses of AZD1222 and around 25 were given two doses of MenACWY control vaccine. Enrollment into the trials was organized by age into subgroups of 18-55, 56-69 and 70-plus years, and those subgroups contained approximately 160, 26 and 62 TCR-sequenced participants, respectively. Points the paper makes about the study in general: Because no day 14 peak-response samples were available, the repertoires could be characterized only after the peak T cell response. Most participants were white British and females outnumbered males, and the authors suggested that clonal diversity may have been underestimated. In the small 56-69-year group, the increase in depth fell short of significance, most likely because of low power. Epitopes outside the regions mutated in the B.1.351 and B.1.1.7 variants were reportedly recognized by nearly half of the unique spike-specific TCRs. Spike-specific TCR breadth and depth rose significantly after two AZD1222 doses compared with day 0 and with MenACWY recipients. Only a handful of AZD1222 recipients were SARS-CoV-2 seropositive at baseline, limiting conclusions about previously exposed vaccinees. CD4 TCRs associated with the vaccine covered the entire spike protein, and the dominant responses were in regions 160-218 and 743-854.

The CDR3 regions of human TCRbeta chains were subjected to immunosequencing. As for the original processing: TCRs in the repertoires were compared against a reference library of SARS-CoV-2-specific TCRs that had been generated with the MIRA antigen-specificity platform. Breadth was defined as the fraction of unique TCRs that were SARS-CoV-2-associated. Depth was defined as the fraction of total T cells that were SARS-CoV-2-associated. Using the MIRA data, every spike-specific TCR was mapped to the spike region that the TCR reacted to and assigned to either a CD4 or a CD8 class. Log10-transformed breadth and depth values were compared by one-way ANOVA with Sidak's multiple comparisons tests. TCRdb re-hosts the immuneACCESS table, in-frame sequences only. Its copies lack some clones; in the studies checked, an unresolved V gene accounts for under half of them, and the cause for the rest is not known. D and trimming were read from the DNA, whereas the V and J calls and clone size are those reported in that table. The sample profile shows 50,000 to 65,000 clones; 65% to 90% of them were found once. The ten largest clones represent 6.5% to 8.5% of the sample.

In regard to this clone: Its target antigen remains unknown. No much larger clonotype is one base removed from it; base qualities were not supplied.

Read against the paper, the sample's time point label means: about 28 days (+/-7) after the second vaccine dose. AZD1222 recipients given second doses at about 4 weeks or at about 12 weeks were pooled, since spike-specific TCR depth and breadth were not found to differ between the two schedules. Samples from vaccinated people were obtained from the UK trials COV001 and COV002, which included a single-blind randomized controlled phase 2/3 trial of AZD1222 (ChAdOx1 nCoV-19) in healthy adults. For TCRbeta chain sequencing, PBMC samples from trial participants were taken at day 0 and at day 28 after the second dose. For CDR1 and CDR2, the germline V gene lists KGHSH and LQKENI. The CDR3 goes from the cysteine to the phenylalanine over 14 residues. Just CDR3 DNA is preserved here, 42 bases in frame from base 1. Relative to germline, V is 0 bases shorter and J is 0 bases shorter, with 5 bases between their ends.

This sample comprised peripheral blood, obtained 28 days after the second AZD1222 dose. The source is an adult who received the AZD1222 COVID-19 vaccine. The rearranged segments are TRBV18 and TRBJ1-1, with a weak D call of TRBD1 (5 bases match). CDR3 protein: CASSPPGVNTEAFF. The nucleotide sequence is TGTGCCAGCTCACCACCAGGGGTGAACACTGAAGCTTTCTTT.